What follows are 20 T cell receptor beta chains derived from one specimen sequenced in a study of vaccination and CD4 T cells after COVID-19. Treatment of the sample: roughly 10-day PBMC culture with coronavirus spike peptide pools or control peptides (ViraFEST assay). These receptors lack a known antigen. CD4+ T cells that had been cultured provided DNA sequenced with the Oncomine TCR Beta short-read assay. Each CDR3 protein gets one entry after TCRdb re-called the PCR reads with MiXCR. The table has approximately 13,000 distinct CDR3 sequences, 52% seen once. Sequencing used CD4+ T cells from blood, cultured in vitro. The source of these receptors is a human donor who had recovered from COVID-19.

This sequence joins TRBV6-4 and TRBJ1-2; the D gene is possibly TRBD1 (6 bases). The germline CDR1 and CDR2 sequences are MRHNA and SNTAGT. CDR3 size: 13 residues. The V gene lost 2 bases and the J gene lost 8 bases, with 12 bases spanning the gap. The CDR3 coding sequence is TGTGCCAGCAGTGACCGGGGGGCCCACGGCTACACCTTC. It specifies CASSDRGAHGYTF.

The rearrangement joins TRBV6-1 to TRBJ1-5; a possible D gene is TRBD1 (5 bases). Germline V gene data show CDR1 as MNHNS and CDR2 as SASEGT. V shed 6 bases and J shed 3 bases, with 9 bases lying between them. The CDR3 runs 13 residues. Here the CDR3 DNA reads TGTGCCAGCAGCGGGGCCTTCAATCAGCCCCAGCATTTT. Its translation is CASSGAFNQPQHF.

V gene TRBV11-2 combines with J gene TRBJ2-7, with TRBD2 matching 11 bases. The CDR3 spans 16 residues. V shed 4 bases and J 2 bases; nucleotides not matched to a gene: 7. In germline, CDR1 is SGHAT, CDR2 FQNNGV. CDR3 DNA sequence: TGTGCCAGCAGCTCAGCAGGGACTAGCGGCGCCTACGAGCAGTACTTC. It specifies CASSSAGTSGAYEQYF.

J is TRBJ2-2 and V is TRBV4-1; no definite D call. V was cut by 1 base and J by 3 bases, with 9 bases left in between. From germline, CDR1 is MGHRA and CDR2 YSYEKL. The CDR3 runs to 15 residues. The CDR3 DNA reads TGCGCCAGCAGCCAAGTATCGGCGGACACCGGGGAGCTGTTTTTT. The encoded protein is CASSQVSADTGELFF.

For the CDR3, the DNA is TGTGCCAGCAGCCTATACAGGGGGCTCACAGATACGCAGTATTTT. The encoded protein is CASSLYRGLTDTQYF. The V call is TRBV7-9, the J call TRBJ2-3, with TRBD1 matching 9 bases. Unmatched junction bases numbered 5, after V lost 5 bases and J lost 2 bases. The CDR3 contains 15 residues. CDR1 and CDR2 (germline): SEHNR, FQNEAQ (reference sequence).

CDR3 bases: TGTGCCAGCAGTTTCGAGGGTGATATGGATTCACCCCTCCACTTT. Translated: CASSFEGDMDSPLHF. V is TRBV27 and J is TRBJ1-6; no firm D call. This CDR3 has 15 amino acids. Between the trimmed V and J ends, which lost 3 bases and 8 bases, there was a span of 14 bases. In germline, CDR1 is MNHEY, CDR2 SMNVEV (reference sequence).

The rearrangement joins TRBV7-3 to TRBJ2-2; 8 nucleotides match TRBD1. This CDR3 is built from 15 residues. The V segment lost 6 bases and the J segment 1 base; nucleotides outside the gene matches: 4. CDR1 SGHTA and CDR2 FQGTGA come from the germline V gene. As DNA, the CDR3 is TGTGCCAGCAGTCGGGACAGGAGGAACACCGGGGAGCTGTTTTTT. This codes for CASSRDRRNTGELFF.

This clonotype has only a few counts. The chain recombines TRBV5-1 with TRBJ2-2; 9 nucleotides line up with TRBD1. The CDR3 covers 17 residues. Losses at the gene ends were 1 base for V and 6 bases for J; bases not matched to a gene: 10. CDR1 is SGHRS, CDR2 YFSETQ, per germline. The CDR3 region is CASSLTGGGRGPGELFF. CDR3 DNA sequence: TGCGCCAGCAGCTTGACAGGGGGCGGCCGGGGACCCGGGGAGCTGTTTTTT.

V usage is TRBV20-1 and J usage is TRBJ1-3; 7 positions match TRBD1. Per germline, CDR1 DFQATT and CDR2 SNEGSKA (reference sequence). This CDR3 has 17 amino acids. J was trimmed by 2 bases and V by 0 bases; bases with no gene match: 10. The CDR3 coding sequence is TGCAGTGCTAGAGACCAGACAGGGTTGGATGCTGGAAACACCATATATTTT. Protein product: CSARDQTGLDAGNTIYF.

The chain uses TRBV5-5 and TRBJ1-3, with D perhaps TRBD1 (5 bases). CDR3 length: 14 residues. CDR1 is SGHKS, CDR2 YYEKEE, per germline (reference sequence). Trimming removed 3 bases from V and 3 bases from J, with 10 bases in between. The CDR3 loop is CASSYRDFGNTIYF. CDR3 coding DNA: TGTGCCAGCAGCTACCGGGACTTTGGAAACACCATATATTTT.

In nucleotides, the CDR3 is TGTGCCAGCAGTTCAAAAACGGGCAGGGGATCCTACGAGCAGTACTTC. Protein: CASSSKTGRGSYEQYF. The J gene is TRBJ2-7, the V gene TRBV27; D may be TRBD1 (6 bases). This CDR3 region has 16 residues. Trimming left V 4 bases short and J 1 base short, with 17 bases between. Per the germline V gene, CDR1 is MNHEY and CDR2 is SMNVEV (reference sequence).

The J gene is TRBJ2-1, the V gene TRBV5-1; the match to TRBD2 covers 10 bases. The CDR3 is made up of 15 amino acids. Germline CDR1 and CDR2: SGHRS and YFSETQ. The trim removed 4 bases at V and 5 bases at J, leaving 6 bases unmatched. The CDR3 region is CASSTGTSANNEQFF. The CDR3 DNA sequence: TGCGCCAGCAGCACAGGGACTAGCGCTAACAATGAGCAGTTCTTC.

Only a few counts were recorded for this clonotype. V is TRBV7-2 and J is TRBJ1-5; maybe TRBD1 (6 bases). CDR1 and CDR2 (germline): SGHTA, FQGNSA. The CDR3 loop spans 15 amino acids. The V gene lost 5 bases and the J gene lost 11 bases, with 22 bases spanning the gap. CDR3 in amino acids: CASSPGGGGLLSQHF. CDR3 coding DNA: TGTGCCAGCAGCCCAGGAGGGGGTGGGCTTTTGTCCCAGCATTTT.

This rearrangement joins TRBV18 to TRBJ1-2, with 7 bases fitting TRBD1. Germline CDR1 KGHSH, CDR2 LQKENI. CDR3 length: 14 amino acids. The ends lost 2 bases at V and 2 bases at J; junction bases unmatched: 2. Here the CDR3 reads CASSPGDRNYGYTF. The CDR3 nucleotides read TGTGCCAGCTCACCAGGGGACAGAAACTATGGCTACACCTTC. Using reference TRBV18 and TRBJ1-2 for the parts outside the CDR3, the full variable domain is NAGVMQNPRHLVRRRGQEARLRCSPMKGHSHVYWYRQLPEEGLKFMVYLQKENIIDESGMPKERFSAEFPKEGPSILRIQQVVRGDSAAYFCASSPGDRNYGYTFGSGTRLTVV.

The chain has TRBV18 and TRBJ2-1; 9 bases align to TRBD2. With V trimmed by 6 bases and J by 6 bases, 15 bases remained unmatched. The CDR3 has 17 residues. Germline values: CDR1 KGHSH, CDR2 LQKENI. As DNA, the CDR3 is TGTGCCAGCTCGTTACAAAGTCAGCGGGGGGTTCGCAATGAGCAGTTCTTC. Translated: CASSLQSQRGVRNEQFF.

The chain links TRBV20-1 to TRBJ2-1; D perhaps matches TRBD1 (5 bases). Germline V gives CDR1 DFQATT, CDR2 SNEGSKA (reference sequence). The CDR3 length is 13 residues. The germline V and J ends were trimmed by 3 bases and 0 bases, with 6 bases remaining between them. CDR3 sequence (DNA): TGCAGTGCTAGGGGGCCCTCCTACAATGAGCAGTTCTTC. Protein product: CSARGPSYNEQFF.

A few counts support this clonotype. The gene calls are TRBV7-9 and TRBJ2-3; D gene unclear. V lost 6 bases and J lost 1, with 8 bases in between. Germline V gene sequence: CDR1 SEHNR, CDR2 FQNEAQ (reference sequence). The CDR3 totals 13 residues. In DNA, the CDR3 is TGTGCCAGCAGGAGAACAGGCACAGATACGCAGTATTTT. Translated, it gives CASRRTGTDTQYF.

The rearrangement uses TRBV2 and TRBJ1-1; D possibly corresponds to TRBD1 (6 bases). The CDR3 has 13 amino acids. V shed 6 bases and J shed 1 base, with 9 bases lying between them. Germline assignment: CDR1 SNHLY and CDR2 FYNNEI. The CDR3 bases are TGTGCCAGCAGCCTACAGGGGAACACTGAAGCTTTCTTT. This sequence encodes CASSLQGNTEAFF.

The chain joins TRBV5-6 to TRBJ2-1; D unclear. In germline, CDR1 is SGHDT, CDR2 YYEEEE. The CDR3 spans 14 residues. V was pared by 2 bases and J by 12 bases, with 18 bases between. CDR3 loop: CASSFLSGEIGQFF. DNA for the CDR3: TGTGCCAGCAGCTTCCTATCCGGTGAAATCGGGCAGTTCTTC.

DNA of the CDR3: TGTGCCAGCAGCCCTAGCGGGAGGGCCTCCTACGAGCAGTACTTC. This sequence encodes CASSPSGRASYEQYF. The chain joins TRBV7-9 to TRBJ2-7, with TRBD2 matching over 12 bases. The germline V gene encodes CDR1 SEHNR and CDR2 FQNEAQ (reference sequence). The V segment lost 5 bases and the J segment 0 bases; nucleotides outside the gene matches: 2. The CDR3 is made up of 15 amino acids.